The 29 T cell receptor beta chains in this list originate from one sample, sequenced in a study of blood T cell repertoires in COVID-19. Assay: immunoSEQ multiplex PCR; the TCRdb copy retains only in-frame clones and omits some. The repertoire includes approximately 250,000 clones, approximately 85% of them detected once, and about 1% sits in the top ten. The sequencing sample was made of PBMCs or T cells enriched from blood (not recorded which). The receptors originated from a woman in her thirties who had recovered from COVID-19.

The chain combines TRBV4-1 with TRBJ2-7; 10 bases agree with TRBD2. J lost 5 bases, V lost 4 bases, and 11 bases had no gene match. Germline V gene lookup returns CDR1 MGHRA and CDR2 YSYEKL. There are 16 residues in the CDR3. CDR3 sequence reads: CASSRFTGTSENEQYF. The CDR3 DNA reads TGCGCCAGCAGCCGATTCACCGGGACTAGCGAGAACGAGCAGTACTTC.

The J gene is TRBJ1-1, the V gene TRBV24-1; TRBD1 matches 7 bases. The CDR3 runs 18 residues. Germline CDR1 KGHDR, CDR2 SFDVKD. V was pared by 3 bases and J by 1 base, with 13 bases of the junction left unmatched. CDR3 in amino acids: CATSDNPMTGSPNTEAFF. CDR3 sequence (DNA): TGTGCCACCAGTGATAACCCTATGACAGGGAGCCCGAACACTGAAGCTTTCTTT.

The chain is built from TRBV19 and TRBJ2-1; D is possibly TRBD2 (5 bases). Germline V gene sequence: CDR1 LNHDA, CDR2 SQIVND (reference sequence). This CDR3 spans 12 amino acids. V lost 3 bases to trimming and J lost 5 bases, with 5 bases between them. Here the CDR3 DNA reads TGTGCCAGTAGTATCGGGGACAATGAGCAGTTCTTC. Translating gives CASSIGDNEQFF.

This chain joins TRBV5-1 and TRBJ1-1; the match to TRBD1 covers 9 bases. V lost 6 bases and J lost 1; bases outside the gene matches: 4. The CDR3 extends over 14 amino acids. Germline CDR1 SGHRS, CDR2 YFSETQ. Here the CDR3 reads CASKGQGTNTEAFF. The CDR3 nucleotides are TGCGCCAGCAAAGGACAGGGGACGAACACTGAAGCTTTCTTT.

The rearrangement uses TRBV2 and TRBJ1-1; no clear D gene. The V end lost 5 bases, the J end lost 0 bases, and 10 bases lay between the germline ends. The CDR3 sequence is 14 residues long. CDR1 is SNHLY, CDR2 FYNNEI, per germline. The CDR3 region is CASSSSPLNTEAFF. The DNA of the CDR3 is TGTGCCAGCAGTAGCTCTCCCCTGAACACTGAAGCTTTCTTT.

CDR3 sequence reads: CASSLGGLKVSPLHF. For the CDR3, the DNA is TGTGCCAGCAGCTTAGGGGGACTAAAGGTCTCACCCCTCCACTTT. This rearrangement joins TRBV7-2 to TRBJ1-6; D may be TRBD1 (5 bases). The CDR3 runs to 15 residues. Per germline, CDR1 SGHTA and CDR2 FQGNSA. V was cut by 1 base and J by 10 bases, with 14 bases left in between.

The gene calls are TRBV6-5 and TRBJ1-4; the match to TRBD1 covers 8 bases. V was clipped by 7 bases and J by 7 bases; unmatched bases: 2. This CDR3 comprises 12 residues. CDR1 MNHEY and CDR2 SVGAGI come from the germline V gene. CDR3 nucleotides: TGTGCCAGCACAGGACAGGGTGAAAAACTGTTTTTT. Translating it yields CASTGQGEKLFF.

The rearrangement uses TRBV2 and TRBJ1-4; 7 bases map to TRBD1. This CDR3 comprises 15 residues. Germline assignment: CDR1 SNHLY and CDR2 FYNNEI. J was trimmed by 0 bases and V by 4 bases; bases with no gene match: 2. CDR3 region: CASSAQGATNEKLFF. CDR3 coding DNA: TGTGCCAGCAGTGCCCAGGGGGCAACTAATGAAAAACTGTTTTTT.

The chain couples TRBV28 to TRBJ1-2; D is possibly TRBD1 (6 bases). Between the trimmed V and J ends, which lost 6 bases and 7 bases, there was a span of 12 bases. This CDR3 has 12 residues. Germline V gives CDR1 MDHEN, CDR2 SYDVKM. The CDR3 coding sequence is TGTGCCAGCAGAGGGGGGGCACTTGGCTACACCTTC. Translated: CASRGGALGYTF.

This chain uses TRBV5-8 with TRBJ2-1, with 7 bases fitting TRBD1. Germline V gene data show CDR1 as SGHTS and CDR2 as YDEGEE. The J segment lost 13 bases and the V segment lost 4 bases, leaving 8 bases of the junction unmatched. The CDR3 is 12 amino acids. The chain's CDR3 is CASSTDRLGQFF. As DNA, the CDR3 is TGTGCCAGCAGCACGGACAGGTTAGGTCAGTTCTTC.

The CDR3 spells CASSYSQGTSGYADTQYF. CDR3 sequence (DNA): TGTGCCAGCAGCTACTCACAAGGGACTAGCGGGTATGCAGATACGCAGTATTTT. The rearrangement joins TRBV2 to TRBJ2-3; 12 bases line up with TRBD2. Trimming at V came to 6 bases and at J to 4 bases, leaving 14 bases not matched to a gene. Germline V lookup: CDR1 SNHLY, CDR2 FYNNEI. There are 18 residues in the CDR3. Based on the CDR3 plus reference TRBV2 and TRBJ2-3, the full variable domain is EPEVTQTPSHQVTQMGQEVILRCVPISNHLYFYWYRQILGQKVEFLVSFYNNEISEKSEIFDDQFSVERPDGSNFTLKIRSTKLEDSAMYFCASSYSQGTSGYADTQYFGPGTRLTVL.

V gene TRBV7-2 combines with J gene TRBJ2-7, with D tentatively TRBD1 (8 bases). Germline V gene lookup returns CDR1 SGHTA and CDR2 FQGNSA. Between the trimmed V and J ends, which lost 4 bases and 6 bases, there was a span of 13 bases. The CDR3 sequence is 13 residues long. The CDR3 coding sequence is TGTGCCAGCAGCTACAGGGGGGGACTCGAGCAGTACTTC. It translates to CASSYRGGLEQYF.

This chain connects TRBV6-1 to TRBJ1-3; perhaps TRBD1 as D (5 bases). V was shortened by 2 bases and J by 0 bases, with 8 bases between the two germline ends. Germline V CDR1 and CDR2: MNHNS, SASEGT. The CDR3 loop spans 15 amino acids. The CDR3 DNA reads TGTGCCAGCAGTGAACCTAGGGGCTCTGGAAACACCATATATTTT. As protein: CASSEPRGSGNTIYF.

CDR3 sequence reads: CASRGLGGREQFF. The CDR3, as DNA: TGTGCCAGCAGGGGACTGGGGGGTAGGGAGCAGTTCTTC. The J gene is TRBJ2-1, the V gene TRBV28; D is perhaps TRBD2 (6 bases). Trimming removed 6 bases from V and 10 bases from J, with 16 bases in between. The CDR3 totals 13 residues. The germline CDR1 and CDR2 sequences are MDHEN and SYDVKM.

The rearrangement uses TRBV4-3 and TRBJ2-7; 9 bases agree with TRBD2. Germline-derived CDR1 and CDR2 are LGHNA and YSLEER. CDR3 length: 15 amino acids. J gave up 5 bases and V 1 base, and 6 bases lay outside the gene matches. As DNA, the CDR3 is TGCGCCAGCAGCCAAGGGACTAGCGACAGAAACGAGCAGTACTTC. Its protein product is CASSQGTSDRNEQYF.

The rearrangement joins TRBV5-1 to TRBJ2-5, with 10 nucleotides matching TRBD2. This CDR3 region has 17 residues. The junction had 18 bases not matched to a gene; V was cut back by 9 bases and J by 4 bases. Per germline, CDR1 SGHRS and CDR2 YFSETQ. The CDR3 loop is CATANLAGASQGETQYF. CDR3 sequence (DNA): TGCGCCACCGCGAATCTAGCGGGAGCCTCCCAGGGAGAGACCCAGTACTTC.

V usage is TRBV6-5 and J usage is TRBJ2-7; no clear D. Per germline, CDR1 MNHEY and CDR2 SVGAGI. V shed 3 bases and J shed 5 bases, with 8 bases lying between them. The CDR3 consists of 12 residues. The CDR3 region has the DNA TGTGCCAGCAGTTATTCATCAGACGAGCAGTACTTC. Its translation is CASSYSSDEQYF.

This clone was detected only once. V and J are TRBV4-1 and TRBJ1-1; TRBD1 might be the D (5 bases). The V and J ends lost 2 bases and 11 bases respectively, with 15 bases between them. CDR1 MGHRA and CDR2 YSYEKL come from the germline V gene. The length of the CDR3 is 13 residues. The CDR3: CASSQTGQGTAFF. The CDR3 DNA sequence: TGCGCCAGCAGCCAAACCGGGCAGGGAACGGCTTTCTTT.

V gene TRBV6-6 combines with J gene TRBJ1-2, with TRBD1 identical over 8 bases. CDR1 and CDR2 (germline): MNHNY, SVGAGI (reference sequence). The CDR3 has 15 residues. V lost 4 bases, J lost 5 bases, and 9 bases stayed unmatched. This CDR3 is CASSSPGTGSYGYTF. Here the CDR3 DNA reads TGTGCCAGCAGTTCGCCCGGGACAGGAAGTTATGGCTACACCTTC.

This clone was counted only a few times. One end of the junction does not line up with germline, which may come from a read error. This sequence joins TRBV7-6 and TRBJ2-3, with 9 bases lining up with TRBD2. The CDR3 runs to 17 residues. Per the germline V gene, CDR1 is SGHVS and CDR2 is FNYEAQ. CDR3 protein: CASSPTSPAGGTDTQYF. CDR3 coding DNA: TGTGCCAGCAGCCCCACATCCCCAGCGGGGGGCACGGATACGCAGTATTTT.

The table lists this clone with a few counts. The chain employs TRBV6-4 and TRBJ1-3, with TRBD1 as a possible D gene (5 bases). The CDR3 totals 18 residues. Germline CDR1 reads MRHNA; CDR2 reads SNTAGT. V was shortened by 2 bases and J by 1 base, with 18 bases between the two germline ends. In DNA, the CDR3 is TGTGCCAGCAGTGACCCCGAAGCGGGACCGGGTTCTGGAAACACCATATATTTT. Encoded protein: CASSDPEAGPGSGNTIYF.

This clone came up once. The V call is TRBV24-1, the J call TRBJ1-2; the match to TRBD1 covers 8 bases. The CDR3 is 15 amino acids. Germline V CDR1 and CDR2: KGHDR, SFDVKD. V was pared by 0 bases and J by 9 bases, with 8 bases of the junction left unmatched. The CDR3 sequence: CATSDLHRGAESYTF. As DNA, the CDR3 is TGTGCCACCAGTGATTTGCACAGGGGGGCCGAGAGCTACACCTTC.

The rearrangement joins TRBV7-2 to TRBJ2-7; TRBD1 is a possible D gene (5 bases). The CDR3 consists of 16 residues. The ends were cut back, 5 bases at V and 0 bases at J, with 17 bases in the middle. Germline V gene sequence: CDR1 SGHTA, CDR2 FQGNSA. Written as DNA, the CDR3 is TGTGCCAGCAGCCCCCAATACTGGACAAGCTCCTACGAGCAGTACTTC. Its protein product is CASSPQYWTSSYEQYF.

The chain uses TRBV9 and TRBJ1-2; TRBD1 agrees at 7 bases. This CDR3 contains 14 residues. The V gene end was trimmed by 4 bases and the J gene end by 4 bases; junction bases not matched to a gene: 7. Germline loops: CDR1 SGDLS, CDR2 YYNGEE. DNA of the CDR3: TGTGCCAGCAGCCCGCGCTGGGACAGCTATGGCTACACCTTC. It yields the protein CASSPRWDSYGYTF. Full variable domain (outside the CDR3, taken from reference TRBV9 and TRBJ1-2): DSGVTQTPKHLITATGQRVTLRCSPRSGDLSVYWYQQSLDQGLQFLIQYYNGEERAKGNILERFSAQQFPDLHSELNLSSLELGDSALYFCASSPRWDSYGYTFGSGTRLTVV.

To note about this clone: Germline is not matched at one junction end, which may reflect a read error. This sequence joins TRBV9 and TRBJ1-1, with TRBD1 identical over 9 bases. Germline V gene lookup returns CDR1 SGDLS and CDR2 YYNGEE. The CDR3 sequence is 15 residues long. The CDR3 loop reads CASSATTGGNAEAFF. Written as DNA, the CDR3 is TGTGCCAGCAGCGCCACGACAGGGGGGAACGCTGAAGCTTTCTTT.

The chain carries TRBV12-3 or TRBV12-4 and TRBJ1-1; D gene unclear. Between the trimmed V and J ends, which lost 5 bases and 5 bases, there was a span of 9 bases. The CDR3 sequence is 12 residues long. CDR3 residues: CASSRSLTEAFF. The DNA of the CDR3 is TGTGCCAGCAGTCGTTCTTTGACTGAAGCTTTCTTT.

This rearrangement joins TRBV27 to TRBJ1-2; 11 bases map to TRBD1. Trimming removed 0 bases from V and 8 bases from J; junction bases left unmatched: 5. CDR3 size: 15 residues. Germline values: CDR1 MNHEY, CDR2 SMNVEV (reference sequence). The CDR3 is CASSLSGQGAGGYTF. The CDR3 DNA sequence: TGTGCCAGCAGTTTATCCGGACAGGGGGCTGGCGGCTACACCTTC.

V is TRBV5-1 and J is TRBJ2-6, with TRBD1 matching over 7 bases. Germline CDR1 and CDR2: SGHRS and YFSETQ. The CDR3 totals 16 residues. V shed 1 base, J shed 4 bases, and the junction held 5 bases outside the gene matches. The DNA for the CDR3 is TGCGCCAGCAGCTTGTTGGACAGGTCCGGGGCCAACGTCCTGACTTTC. This sequence encodes CASSLLDRSGANVLTF.

The CDR3 reads CASSRWTSGSYNEQFF. CDR3 in DNA: TGTGCCAGTAGTCGATGGACTAGCGGCTCCTACAATGAGCAGTTCTTC. This chain uses TRBV19 with TRBJ2-1; 10 bases map to TRBD2. V shed 5 bases and J 0 bases; nucleotides not matched to a gene: 4. Germline CDR1 is LNHDA and CDR2 is SQIVND (reference sequence). The CDR3 spans 16 residues.